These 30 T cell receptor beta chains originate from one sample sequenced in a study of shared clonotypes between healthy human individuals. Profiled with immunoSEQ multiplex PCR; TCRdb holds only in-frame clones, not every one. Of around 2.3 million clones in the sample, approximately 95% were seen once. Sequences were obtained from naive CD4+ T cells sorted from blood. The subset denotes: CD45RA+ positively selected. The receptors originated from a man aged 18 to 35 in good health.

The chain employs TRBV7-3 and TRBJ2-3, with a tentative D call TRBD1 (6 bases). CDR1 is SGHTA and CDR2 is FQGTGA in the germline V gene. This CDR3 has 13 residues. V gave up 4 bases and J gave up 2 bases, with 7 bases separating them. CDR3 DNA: TGTGCCAGCAGCTACAGGGTCACAGATACGCAGTATTTT. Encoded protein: CASSYRVTDTQYF.

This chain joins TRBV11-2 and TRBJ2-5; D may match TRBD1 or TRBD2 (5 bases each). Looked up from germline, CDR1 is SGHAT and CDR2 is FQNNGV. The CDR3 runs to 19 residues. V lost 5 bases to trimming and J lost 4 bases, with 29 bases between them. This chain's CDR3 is CASSPGWFVGVELVETQYF. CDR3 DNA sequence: TGTGCCAGCAGCCCTGGTTGGTTCGTGGGGGTGGAATTAGTAGAGACCCAGTACTTC.

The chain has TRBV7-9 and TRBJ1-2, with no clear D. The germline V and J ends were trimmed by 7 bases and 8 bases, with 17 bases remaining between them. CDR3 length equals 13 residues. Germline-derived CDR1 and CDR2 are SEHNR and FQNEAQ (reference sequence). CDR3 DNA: TGTGCCAGCACCCTGATGGACGGGGAAGGCTACACCTTC. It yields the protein CASTLMDGEGYTF. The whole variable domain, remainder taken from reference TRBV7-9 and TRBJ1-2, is DTGVSQNPRHKITKRGQNVTFRCDPISEHNRLYWYRQTLGQGPEFLTYFQNEAQLEKSRLLSDRFSAERPKGSFSTLEIQRTEQGDSAMYLCASTLMDGEGYTFGSGTRLTVV.

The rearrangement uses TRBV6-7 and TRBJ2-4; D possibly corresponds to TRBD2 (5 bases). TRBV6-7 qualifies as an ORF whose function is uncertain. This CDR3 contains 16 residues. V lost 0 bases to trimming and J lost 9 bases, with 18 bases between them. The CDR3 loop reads CASSYSRAIPGSIQYF. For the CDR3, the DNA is TGTGCCAGCAGTTACTCGAGGGCTATTCCTGGGAGCATTCAGTACTTC.

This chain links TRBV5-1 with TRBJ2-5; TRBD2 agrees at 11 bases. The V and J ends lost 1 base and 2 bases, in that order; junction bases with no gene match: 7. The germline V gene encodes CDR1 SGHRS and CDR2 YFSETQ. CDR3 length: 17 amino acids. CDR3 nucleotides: TGCGCCAGCAGCTTGACACCCGGGACTAGCGGTCAAGAGACCCAGTACTTC. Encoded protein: CASSLTPGTSGQETQYF.

CDR3 nucleotides: TGCGCCAGCAGCCCCGGGCCCAGCGGGAGATCGTGGGAGACCCAGTACTTC. Its protein is CASSPGPSGRSWETQYF. J is TRBJ2-5 and V is TRBV4-1; TRBD2 matches 8 bases. The CDR3 spans 17 residues. Germline V gives CDR1 MGHRA, CDR2 YSYEKL. V dropped 4 bases and J dropped 5; count of bases not matched to a gene: 15.

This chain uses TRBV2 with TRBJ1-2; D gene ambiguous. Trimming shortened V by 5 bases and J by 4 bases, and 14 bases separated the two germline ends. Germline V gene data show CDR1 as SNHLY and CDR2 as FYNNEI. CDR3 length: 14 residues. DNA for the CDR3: TGTGCCAGCAGTTCTAGGACCCCACCCTATGGCTACACCTTC. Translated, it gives CASSSRTPPYGYTF.

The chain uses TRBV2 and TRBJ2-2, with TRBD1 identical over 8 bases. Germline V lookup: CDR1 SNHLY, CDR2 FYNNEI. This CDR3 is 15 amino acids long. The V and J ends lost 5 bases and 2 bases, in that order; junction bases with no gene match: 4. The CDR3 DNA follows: TGTGCCAGCAGTAGAGACAGGGGCAACACCGGGGAGCTGTTTTTT. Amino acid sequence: CASSRDRGNTGELFF.

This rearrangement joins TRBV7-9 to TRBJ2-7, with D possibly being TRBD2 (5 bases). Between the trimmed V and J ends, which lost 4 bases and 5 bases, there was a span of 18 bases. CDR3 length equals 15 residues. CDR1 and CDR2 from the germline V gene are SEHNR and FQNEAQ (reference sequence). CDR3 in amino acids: CASSYQPGLVNEQYF. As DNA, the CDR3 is TGTGCCAGCAGCTACCAACCCGGACTTGTCAACGAGCAGTACTTC.

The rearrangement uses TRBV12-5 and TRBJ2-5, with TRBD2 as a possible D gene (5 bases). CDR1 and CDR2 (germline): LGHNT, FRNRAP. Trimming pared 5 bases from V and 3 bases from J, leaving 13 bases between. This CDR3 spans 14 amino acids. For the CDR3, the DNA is TGTGCTAGTGGTCCCGGCGGTAGCGAAGAGACCCAGTACTTC. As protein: CASGPGGSEETQYF.

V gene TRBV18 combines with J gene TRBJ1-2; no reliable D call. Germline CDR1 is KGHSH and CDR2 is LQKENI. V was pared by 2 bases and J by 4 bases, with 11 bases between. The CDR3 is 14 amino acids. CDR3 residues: CASSPYYSLYGYTF. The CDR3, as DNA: TGTGCCAGCTCACCATACTACAGCCTCTATGGCTACACCTTC.

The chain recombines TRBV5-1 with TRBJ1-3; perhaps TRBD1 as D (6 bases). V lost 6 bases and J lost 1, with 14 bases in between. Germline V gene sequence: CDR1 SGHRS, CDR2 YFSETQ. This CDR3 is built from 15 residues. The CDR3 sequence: CASNQEGTSGNTIYF. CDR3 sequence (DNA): TGCGCCAGCAACCAAGAGGGGACATCTGGAAACACCATATATTTT.

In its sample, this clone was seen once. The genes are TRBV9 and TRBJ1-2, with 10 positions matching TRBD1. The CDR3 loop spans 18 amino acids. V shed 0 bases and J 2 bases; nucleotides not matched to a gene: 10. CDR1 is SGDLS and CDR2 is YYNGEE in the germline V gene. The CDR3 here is CASSVAFGTGAGNYGYTF. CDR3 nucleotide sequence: TGTGCCAGCAGCGTAGCCTTCGGGACAGGGGCGGGGAACTATGGCTACACCTTC.

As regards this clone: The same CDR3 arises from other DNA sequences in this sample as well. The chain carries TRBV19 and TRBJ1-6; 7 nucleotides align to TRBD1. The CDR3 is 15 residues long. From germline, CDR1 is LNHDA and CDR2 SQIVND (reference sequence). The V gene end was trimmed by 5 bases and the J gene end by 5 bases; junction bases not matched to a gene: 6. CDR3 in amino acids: CASSSPDRNNSPLHF. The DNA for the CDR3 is TGTGCCAGTAGTTCTCCGGACAGGAATAATTCACCCCTCCACTTT.

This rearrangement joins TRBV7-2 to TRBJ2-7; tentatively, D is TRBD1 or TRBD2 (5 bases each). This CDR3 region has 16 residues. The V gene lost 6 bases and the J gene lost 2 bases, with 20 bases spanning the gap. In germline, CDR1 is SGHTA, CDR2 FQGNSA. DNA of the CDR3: TGTGCCAGCAGTTCCTGGCCCCGGGGCAGGGCCTACGAGCAGTACTTC. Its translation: CASSSWPRGRAYEQYF.

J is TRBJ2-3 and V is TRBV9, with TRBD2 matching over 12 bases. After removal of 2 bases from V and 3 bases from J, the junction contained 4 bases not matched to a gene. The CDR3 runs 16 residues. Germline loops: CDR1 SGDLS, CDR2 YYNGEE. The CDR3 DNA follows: TGTGCCAGCAGCGTTCGACTAGCGGGGGAGACAGATACGCAGTATTTT. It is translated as CASSVRLAGETDTQYF.

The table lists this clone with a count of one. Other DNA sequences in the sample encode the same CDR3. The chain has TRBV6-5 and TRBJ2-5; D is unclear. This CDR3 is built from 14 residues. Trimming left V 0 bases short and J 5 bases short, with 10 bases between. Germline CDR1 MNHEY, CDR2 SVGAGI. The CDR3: CASSYSGPGETQYF. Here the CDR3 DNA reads TGTGCCAGCAGTTACTCAGGGCCGGGTGAGACCCAGTACTTC.

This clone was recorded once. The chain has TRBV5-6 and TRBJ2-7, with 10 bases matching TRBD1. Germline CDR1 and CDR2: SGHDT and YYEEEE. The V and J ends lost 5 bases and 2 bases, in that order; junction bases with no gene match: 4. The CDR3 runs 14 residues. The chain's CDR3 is CASSTGTGAYEQYF. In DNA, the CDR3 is TGTGCCAGCAGTACCGGGACAGGGGCCTACGAGCAGTACTTC.

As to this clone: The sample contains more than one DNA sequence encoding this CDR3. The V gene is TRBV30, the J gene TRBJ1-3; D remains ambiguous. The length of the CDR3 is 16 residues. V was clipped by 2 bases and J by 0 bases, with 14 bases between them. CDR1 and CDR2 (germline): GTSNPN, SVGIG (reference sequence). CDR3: CAWSLGTVSSGNTIYF. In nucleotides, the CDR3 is TGTGCCTGGAGTTTGGGTACGGTTAGCTCTGGAAACACCATATATTTT.

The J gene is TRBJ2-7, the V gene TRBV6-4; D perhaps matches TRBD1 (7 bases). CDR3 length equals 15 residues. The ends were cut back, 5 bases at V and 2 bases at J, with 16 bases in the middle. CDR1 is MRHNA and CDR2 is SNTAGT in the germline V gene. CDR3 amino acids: CASSPIGGGTYEQYF. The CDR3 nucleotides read TGTGCCAGCAGTCCCATAGGAGGGGGCACCTACGAGCAGTACTTC.

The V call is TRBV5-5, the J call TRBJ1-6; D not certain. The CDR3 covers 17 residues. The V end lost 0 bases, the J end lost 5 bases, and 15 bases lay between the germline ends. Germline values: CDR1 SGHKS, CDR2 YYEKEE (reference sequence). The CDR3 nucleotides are TGTGCCAGCAGCTTGGCTGACGGCAGCCAACATAATTCACCCCTCCACTTT. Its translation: CASSLADGSQHNSPLHF.

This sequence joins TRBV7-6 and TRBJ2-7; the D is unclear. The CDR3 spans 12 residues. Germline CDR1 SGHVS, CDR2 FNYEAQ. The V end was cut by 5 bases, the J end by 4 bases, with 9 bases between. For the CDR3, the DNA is TGTGCCAGCAGCCCCGATCGGTACGAGCAGTACTTC. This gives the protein CASSPDRYEQYF.

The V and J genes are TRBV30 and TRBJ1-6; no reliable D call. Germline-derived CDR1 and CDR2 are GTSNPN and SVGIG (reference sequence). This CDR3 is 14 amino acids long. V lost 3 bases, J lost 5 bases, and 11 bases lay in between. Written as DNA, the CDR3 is TGTGCCTGGAGCTTGACCGGTAATAATTCACCCCTCCACTTT. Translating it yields CAWSLTGNNSPLHF.

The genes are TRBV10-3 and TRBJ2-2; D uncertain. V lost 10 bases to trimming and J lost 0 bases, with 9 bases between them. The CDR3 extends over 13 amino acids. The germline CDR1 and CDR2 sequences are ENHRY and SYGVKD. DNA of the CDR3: TGTGCCACTACTGGGGCGAACACCGGGGAGCTGTTTTTT. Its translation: CATTGANTGELFF.

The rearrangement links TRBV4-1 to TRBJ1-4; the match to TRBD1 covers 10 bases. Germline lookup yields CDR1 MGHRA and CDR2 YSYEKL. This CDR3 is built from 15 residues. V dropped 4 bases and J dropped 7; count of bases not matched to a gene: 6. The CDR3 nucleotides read TGCGCCAGCAGCCTTACCGGGACAGGGGTTGAAAAACTGTTTTTT. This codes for CASSLTGTGVEKLFF.

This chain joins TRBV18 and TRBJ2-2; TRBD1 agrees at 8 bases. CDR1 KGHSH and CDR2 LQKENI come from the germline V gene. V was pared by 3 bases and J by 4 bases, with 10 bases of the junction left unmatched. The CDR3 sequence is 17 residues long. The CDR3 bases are TGTGCCAGCTCACCCTCCGGTTTCGGGACAGGCACCGGGGAGCTGTTTTTT. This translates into CASSPSGFGTGTGELFF.

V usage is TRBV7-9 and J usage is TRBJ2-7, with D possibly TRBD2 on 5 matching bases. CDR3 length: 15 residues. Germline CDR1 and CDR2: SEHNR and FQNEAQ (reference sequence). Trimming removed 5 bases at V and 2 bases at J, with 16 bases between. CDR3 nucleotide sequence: TGTGCCAGCAGCCCTCCCGCGGGTCTAGCCTACGAGCAGTACTTC. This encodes CASSPPAGLAYEQYF.

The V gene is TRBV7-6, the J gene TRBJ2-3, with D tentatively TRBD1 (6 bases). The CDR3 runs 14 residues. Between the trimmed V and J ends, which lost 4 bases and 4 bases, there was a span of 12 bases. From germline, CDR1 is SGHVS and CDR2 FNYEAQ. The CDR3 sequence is CASSSGHKSDTQYF. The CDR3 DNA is TGTGCCAGCAGCTCGGGACATAAATCAGATACGCAGTATTTT.

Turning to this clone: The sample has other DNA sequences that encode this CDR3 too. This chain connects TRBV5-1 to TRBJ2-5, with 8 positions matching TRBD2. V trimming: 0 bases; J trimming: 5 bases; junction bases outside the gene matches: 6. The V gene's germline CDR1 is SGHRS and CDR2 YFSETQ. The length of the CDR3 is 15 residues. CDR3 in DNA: TGCGCCAGCAGCTTGGTCGCGGGGGGCGGGGAGACCCAGTACTTC. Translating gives CASSLVAGGGETQYF.

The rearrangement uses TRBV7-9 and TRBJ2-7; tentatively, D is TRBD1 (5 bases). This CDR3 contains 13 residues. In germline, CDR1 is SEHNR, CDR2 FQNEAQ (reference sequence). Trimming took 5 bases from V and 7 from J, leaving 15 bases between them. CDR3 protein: CASSKGVNWEQYF. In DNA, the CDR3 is TGTGCCAGCAGCAAAGGGGTCAACTGGGAGCAGTACTTC.